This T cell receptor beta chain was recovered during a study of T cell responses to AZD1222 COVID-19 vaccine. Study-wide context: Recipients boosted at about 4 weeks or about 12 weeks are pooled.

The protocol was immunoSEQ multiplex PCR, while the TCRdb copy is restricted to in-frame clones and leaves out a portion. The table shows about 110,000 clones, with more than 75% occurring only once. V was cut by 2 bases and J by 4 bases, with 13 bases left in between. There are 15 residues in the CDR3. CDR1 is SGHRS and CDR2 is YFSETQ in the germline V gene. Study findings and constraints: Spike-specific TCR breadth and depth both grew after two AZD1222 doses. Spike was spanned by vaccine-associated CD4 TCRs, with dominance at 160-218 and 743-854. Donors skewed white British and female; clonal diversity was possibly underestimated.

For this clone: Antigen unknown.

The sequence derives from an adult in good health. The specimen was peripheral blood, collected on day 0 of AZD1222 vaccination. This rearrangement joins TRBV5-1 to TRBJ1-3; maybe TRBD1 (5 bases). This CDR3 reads CASSLRGKVGNTIYF. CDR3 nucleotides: TGCGCCAGCAGCTTACGGGGGAAAGTGGGAAACACCATATATTTT.